The next 4 T cell receptor beta chains were all read from a single sample in a study of STAT3 mutations in large granular lymphocyte leukemia. Study results and caveats: Every T-LGLL patient had at least one immunodominant TCRbeta clonotype.

Only in-frame clones appear in the TCRdb table, and some are missing; sequencing was by immunoSEQ multiplex PCR. The sample lists 10,000 to 15,000 clones; about 88% were seen once. No antigens are known for them. Source material: PBMCs. The receptors originated from a human donor with T large granular lymphocyte leukemia. Some clones in this sample may be carry-over from other donors' samples.

The V and J genes are TRBV27 and TRBJ2-7; TRBD1 matches at 9 bases. The CDR3 is 15 amino acids. In germline, CDR1 is MNHEY, CDR2 SMNVEV (reference sequence). V lost 4 bases, J lost 3 bases, and 7 bases stayed unmatched. CDR3 protein: CASSSGQGPHYEQYF. As DNA, the CDR3 is TGTGCCAGCAGTTCCGGACAGGGGCCCCACTACGAGCAGTACTTC.

The rearrangement joins TRBV5-6 to TRBJ2-7; unclear D gene. The V gene lost 2 bases and the J gene lost 0 bases, with 9 bases spanning the gap. The CDR3 sequence is 14 residues long. Germline lookup yields CDR1 SGHDT and CDR2 YYEEEE. The chain's CDR3 is CASSFQPSSYEQYV. The CDR3 region has the DNA TGTGCCAGCAGCTTCCAACCCAGCTCCTACGAGCAGTACGTC.

The rearrangement uses TRBV5-1 and TRBJ2-5; a possible D gene is TRBD2 (6 bases). This CDR3 region has 12 residues. Germline assignment: CDR1 SGHRS and CDR2 YFSETQ. Trimming removed 4 bases at V and 4 bases at J, with 8 bases between. Here the CDR3 reads CASSPGVETQYF. Here the CDR3 DNA reads TGCGCCAGCAGCCCGGGGGTAGAGACCCAGTACTTC.

The genes are TRBV4-2 and TRBJ1-4, with 10 positions matching TRBD1. The CDR3 has 15 amino acids. Germline V CDR1 and CDR2: LGHNA, YNFKEQ. The V gene end was trimmed by 3 bases and the J gene end by 6 bases; junction bases not matched to a gene: 4. The CDR3 loop is CASSQTGGWDEKLFF. In DNA, the CDR3 is TGTGCCAGCAGCCAGACAGGGGGCTGGGATGAAAAACTGTTTTTT.